This note documents a single T cell receptor beta chain sequence. The antigen is undetermined. Assay used: immunoSEQ multiplex PCR; TCRdb lists only in-frame clones, some missing. The sample has 95,000 to 150,000 clones; 92% are singletons. V dropped 10 bases and J dropped 5; count of bases not matched to a gene: 7. This CDR3 is 14 amino acids long. Germline values: CDR1 MDHEN, CDR2 SYDVKM. This record comes from a study of T cell responses to AZD1222 COVID-19 vaccine. General study findings and limits: Spike-spanning, vaccine-associated CD4 TCRs were dominant at 160-218 and 743-854.

The chain uses TRBV28 and TRBJ2-2; 10 bases are a match to TRBD1. The TCR originated in an adult in good health. The sequencing here drew on peripheral blood, taken on day 0 of AZD1222 vaccination. As DNA, the CDR3 is TGTGCCATACACGACAGGGGGCAAACCGGGGAGCTGTTTTTT. It translates to CAIHDRGQTGELFF.